This T cell receptor (beta chain) was sequenced in a study of cytomegalovirus exposure and HLA in healthy donors. Broader study findings: Specific recognition of CMV antigens was confirmed in vitro for a few chains (all CMV-associated). Highest at DRB1 and lowest at HLA-C, TCR association rates differed among HLA loci in a later analysis. Researchers reported in a later analysis that a missense DCLRE1C variant was tied to TCR beta V- and J-gene trimming.

On this clone itself: Its cognate antigen is unknown.

With 4 bases removed from V and 6 bases from J, the gap between germline ends came to 13 bases. CDR1 and CDR2 from the germline V gene are MGHDK and SYGVNS. This CDR3 has 13 amino acids. Use of 60 Vbeta and 13 Jbeta primers characterized the PCR. Here immunoSEQ multiplex PCR was the method, and the copy in TCRdb shows in-frame clones only, minus some. The sample contains more than 80,000 clones, approximately 84% of which appear only once. Source material: PBMCs. The clonotype was recovered from a girl aged 2 to 10 in good health and CMV-seropositive. The V and J genes are TRBV25-1 and TRBJ2-7; D perhaps matches TRBD2 (6 bases). CDR3 sequence: CASSALVGGEQYF. In DNA form, the CDR3 reads TGTGCCAGCAGTGCGCTCGTGGGGGGCGAGCAGTACTTC.